This T cell receptor beta chain was observed in a study of blood T cell repertoires in COVID-19. Study details: Both acute and convalescent COVID-19 samples were obtained from the United States, Italy and Spain. T cells, B-cell-depleted T cells, or PBMCs provided the cDNA or gDNA that served as material.

CDR1 SGHDT and CDR2 YYEEEE come from the germline V gene. The CDR3 has 14 amino acids. The germline V and J ends were trimmed by 4 bases and 9 bases, with 14 bases remaining between them. Followed over time, Seattle patients had been enrolled while infection was active. Authors' analysis steps: From reference gene primer amplification, estimates of nucleated cell counts were derived. Sequencing was performed with immunoSEQ multiplex PCR; in TCRdb, only in-frame clones are kept and a portion is missing. V and J calls and clone size are copied from that table; D and trimming were computed from the DNA. The repertoire has hundreds of thousands of clones, about 88% of them found once; the top ten carry roughly 7.4%.

This receptor was taken from a woman aged 45-65 years with COVID-19, enrolled during active disease. Sequencing input: peripheral blood. The J gene is TRBJ1-6, the V gene TRBV5-6; D is possibly TRBD1 (5 bases). Written as DNA, the CDR3 is TGTGCCAGCAGCCTCGGACATCTCCTTTCACCCCTCCACTTT. This encodes CASSLGHLLSPLHF.